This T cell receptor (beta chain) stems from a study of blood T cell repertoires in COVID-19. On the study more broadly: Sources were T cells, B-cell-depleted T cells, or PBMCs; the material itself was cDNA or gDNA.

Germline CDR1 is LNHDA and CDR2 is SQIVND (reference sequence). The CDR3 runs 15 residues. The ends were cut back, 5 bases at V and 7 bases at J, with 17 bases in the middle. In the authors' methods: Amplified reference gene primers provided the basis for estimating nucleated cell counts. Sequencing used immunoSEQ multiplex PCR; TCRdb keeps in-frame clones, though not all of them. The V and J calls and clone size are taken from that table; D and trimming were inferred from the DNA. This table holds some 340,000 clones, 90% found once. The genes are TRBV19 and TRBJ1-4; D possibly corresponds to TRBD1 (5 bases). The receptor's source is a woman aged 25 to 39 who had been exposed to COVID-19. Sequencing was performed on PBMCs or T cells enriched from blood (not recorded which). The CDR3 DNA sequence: TGTGCCAGTAGTCTCCCGGGGGGGACGGGTGAAAAACTGTTTTTT. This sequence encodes CASSLPGGTGEKLFF.